The next 10 T cell receptor beta chains were all read from a single sample in a study of identical twins. TCRdb re-called the 5' RACE reads with MiXCR, one entry per CDR3 protein. The repertoire holds 500,000 to 600,000 distinct CDR3 sequences, with around 20% as singletons. Another study also made use of these data, one on T cells expressing NK-cell markers.

Sequenced: CD4+ T cells sorted from blood. Source of these receptors: a woman younger than 30 in good health.

The rearrangement links TRBV10-1 to TRBJ2-3; no definite D call. This CDR3 is built from 15 residues. Germline CDR1 reads WNHNN; CDR2 reads SYGVQD (reference sequence). The germline V and J ends were trimmed by 4 bases and 0 bases, with 11 bases remaining between them. Here the CDR3 reads CASSGRVSSTDTQYF. The CDR3 DNA follows: TGCGCCAGCAGTGGCCGGGTGTCTAGCACAGATACGCAGTATTTT.

The table lists this clonotype with a few counts. The genes are TRBV5-1 and TRBJ1-2; TRBD1 agrees at 8 bases. Germline V gene sequence: CDR1 SGHRS, CDR2 YFSETQ. V lost 3 bases and J lost 0; bases outside the gene matches: 7. The CDR3 has 16 residues. CDR3 region: CASSYRQGAANYGYTF. CDR3 DNA sequence: TGCGCCAGCAGCTATCGGCAGGGGGCAGCTAACTATGGCTACACCTTC.

This clonotype was seen just once. The rearrangement links TRBV12-3 or TRBV12-4 to TRBJ2-3, with 9 nucleotides matching TRBD2. This CDR3 has 17 residues. Germline trimming cut 1 base from V and 2 bases from J; bases unmatched to any gene: 7. CDR3 loop: CASSLGTSARNTDTQYF. As DNA, the CDR3 is TGTGCCAGCAGTTTAGGGACTAGCGCACGAAACACAGATACGCAGTATTTT.

This clonotype was picked up a small number of times. The chain combines TRBV20-1 with TRBJ1-6, with no clear D. This CDR3 spans 12 amino acids. Germline V gives CDR1 DFQATT, CDR2 SNEGSKA (reference sequence). The V end lost 3 bases, the J end lost 6 bases, and 6 bases lay between the germline ends. The CDR3 protein is CSASRLNSPLHF. CDR3 nucleotide sequence: TGCAGTGCTAGCAGGCTTAATTCACCCCTCCACTTT.

The V gene is TRBV12-3 or TRBV12-4, the J gene TRBJ2-1; D perhaps matches TRBD2 (5 bases). The CDR3 contains 15 residues. Trimming took 6 bases from V and 6 from J, leaving 18 bases between them. CDR3 in DNA: TGTGCCAGCAGCCCGAGGGCCAGAAGTGGCAATGAGCAGTTCTTC. Translation gives CASSPRARSGNEQFF.

V and J are TRBV12-3 or TRBV12-4 and TRBJ1-3; D gene ambiguous. With 6 bases removed from V and 0 bases from J, the gap between germline ends came to 6 bases. The CDR3 has 13 amino acids. Here the CDR3 reads CASSRFSGNTIYF. CDR3 DNA sequence: TGTGCCAGCAGCCGGTTCTCTGGAAACACCATATATTTT.

The V and J genes are TRBV6-1 and TRBJ2-2; D not certain. CDR1 is MNHNS and CDR2 is SASEGT in the germline V gene. The CDR3 extends over 14 amino acids. V was trimmed by 6 bases and J by 4 bases, leaving 12 bases between them. The CDR3: CASSNGRTTGELFF. The CDR3 DNA follows: TGTGCCAGCAGCAACGGACGCACCACCGGGGAGCTGTTTTTT.

This chain joins TRBV4-3 and TRBJ1-1, with 7 bases fitting TRBD1. The CDR3 has 16 residues. V was clipped by 3 bases and J by 3 bases; unmatched bases: 10. The germline CDR1 and CDR2 sequences are LGHNA and YSLEER. The CDR3 loop is CASSQTPGRGDTEAFF. The CDR3 DNA sequence: TGCGCCAGCAGCCAGACTCCGGGCAGGGGGGACACTGAAGCTTTCTTT.

The sample holds a few counts of this clonotype. The V call is TRBV20-1, the J call TRBJ2-1, with TRBD1 identical over 10 bases. The length of the CDR3 is 14 residues. Germline V lookup: CDR1 DFQATT, CDR2 SNEGSKA (reference sequence). The V gene end was trimmed by 6 bases and the J gene end by 8 bases; junction bases not matched to a gene: 10. In DNA form, the CDR3 reads TGCAGTGCCCCGGGACAGGGGAAGGCTTATGAGCAGTTCTTC. It specifies CSAPGQGKAYEQFF.

CDR3 in DNA: TGTGCCAGCAGTTCCCGAGTCGGTACCTACGAGCAGTACTTC. Residues: CASSSRVGTYEQYF. The J gene is TRBJ2-7, the V gene TRBV6-5; D unresolved. Germline lookup yields CDR1 MNHEY and CDR2 SVGAGI. The CDR3 runs to 14 residues. V was clipped by 4 bases and J by 2 bases, with 12 bases between them.